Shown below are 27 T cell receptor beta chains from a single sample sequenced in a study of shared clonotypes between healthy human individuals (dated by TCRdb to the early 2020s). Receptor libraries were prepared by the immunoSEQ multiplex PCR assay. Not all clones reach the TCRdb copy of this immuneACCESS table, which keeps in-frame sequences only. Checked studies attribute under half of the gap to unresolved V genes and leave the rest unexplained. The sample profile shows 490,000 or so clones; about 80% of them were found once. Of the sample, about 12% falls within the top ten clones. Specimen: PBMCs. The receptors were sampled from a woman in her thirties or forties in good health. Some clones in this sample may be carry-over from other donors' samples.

The CDR3 DNA follows: TGTGCCAGCAGCCCCTATACCGGGGAGCTGTTTTTT. It is translated as CASSPYTGELFF. This rearrangement joins TRBV9 to TRBJ2-2; D ambiguous. In germline, CDR1 is SGDLS, CDR2 YYNGEE. Trimming took 4 bases from V and 5 from J, leaving 6 bases between them. This CDR3 has 12 amino acids.

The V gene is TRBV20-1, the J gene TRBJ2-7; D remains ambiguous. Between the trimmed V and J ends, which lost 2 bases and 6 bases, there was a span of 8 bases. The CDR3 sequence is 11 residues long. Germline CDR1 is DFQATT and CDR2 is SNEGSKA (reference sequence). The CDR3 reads CSARRVSEQYF. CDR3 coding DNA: TGCAGTGCTAGAAGGGTCAGCGAGCAGTACTTC.

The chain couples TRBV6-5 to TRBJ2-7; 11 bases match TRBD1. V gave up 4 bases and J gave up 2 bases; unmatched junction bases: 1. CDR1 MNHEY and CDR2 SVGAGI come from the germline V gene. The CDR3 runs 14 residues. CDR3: CASSWDRGTYEQYF. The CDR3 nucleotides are TGTGCCAGCAGTTGGGACAGGGGGACCTACGAGCAGTACTTC.

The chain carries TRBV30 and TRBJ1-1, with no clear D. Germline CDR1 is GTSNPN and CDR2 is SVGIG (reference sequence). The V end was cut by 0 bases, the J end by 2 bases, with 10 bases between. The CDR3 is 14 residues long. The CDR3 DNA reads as TGTGCCTGGAGTGTACTGGGCGGAAACACTGAAGCTTTCTTT. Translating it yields CAWSVLGGNTEAFF. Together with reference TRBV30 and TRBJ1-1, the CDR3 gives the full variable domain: SQTIHQWPATLVQPVGSPLSLECTVEGTSNPNLYWYRQAAGRGLQLLFYSVGIGQISSEVPQNLSASRPQDRQFILSSKKLLLSDSGFYLCAWSVLGGNTEAFFGQGTRLTVV.

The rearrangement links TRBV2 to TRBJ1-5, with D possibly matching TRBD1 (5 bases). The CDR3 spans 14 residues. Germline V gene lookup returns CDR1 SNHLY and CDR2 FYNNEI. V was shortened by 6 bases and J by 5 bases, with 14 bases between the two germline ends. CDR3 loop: CASSPDGGYQPQHF. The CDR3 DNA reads TGTGCCAGCAGCCCCGACGGGGGGTATCAGCCCCAGCATTTT.

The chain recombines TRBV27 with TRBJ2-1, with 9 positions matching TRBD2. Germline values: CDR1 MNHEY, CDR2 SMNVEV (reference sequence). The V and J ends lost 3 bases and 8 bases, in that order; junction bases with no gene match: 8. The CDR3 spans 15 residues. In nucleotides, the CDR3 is TGTGCCAGCAGTTTGGGGGGACTAGCATTTTATGAGCAGTTCTTC. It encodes CASSLGGLAFYEQFF.

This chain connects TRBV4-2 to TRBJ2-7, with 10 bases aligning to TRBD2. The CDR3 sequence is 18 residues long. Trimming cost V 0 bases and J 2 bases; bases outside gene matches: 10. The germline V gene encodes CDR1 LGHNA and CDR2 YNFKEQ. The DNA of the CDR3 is TGTGCCAGCAGCCAAGAGGGGGTAGCGGGAGGTCCCGCCTACGAGCAGTACTTC. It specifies CASSQEGVAGGPAYEQYF.

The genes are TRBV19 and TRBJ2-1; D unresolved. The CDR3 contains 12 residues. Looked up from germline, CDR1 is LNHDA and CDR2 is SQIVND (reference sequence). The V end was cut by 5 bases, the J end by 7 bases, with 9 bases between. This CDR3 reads CASSLMGNEQFF. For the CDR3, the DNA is TGTGCCAGTAGTCTTATGGGGAATGAGCAGTTCTTC.

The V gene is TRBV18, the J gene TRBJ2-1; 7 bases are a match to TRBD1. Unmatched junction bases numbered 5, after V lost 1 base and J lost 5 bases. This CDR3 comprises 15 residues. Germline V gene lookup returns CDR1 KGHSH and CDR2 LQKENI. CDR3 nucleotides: TGTGCCAGCTCACCACGCGACAGGGTGGACAATGAGCAGTTCTTC. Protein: CASSPRDRVDNEQFF. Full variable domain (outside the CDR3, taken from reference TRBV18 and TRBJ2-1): NAGVMQNPRHLVRRRGQEARLRCSPMKGHSHVYWYRQLPEEGLKFMVYLQKENIIDESGMPKERFSAEFPKEGPSILRIQQVVRGDSAAYFCASSPRDRVDNEQFFGPGTRLTVL.

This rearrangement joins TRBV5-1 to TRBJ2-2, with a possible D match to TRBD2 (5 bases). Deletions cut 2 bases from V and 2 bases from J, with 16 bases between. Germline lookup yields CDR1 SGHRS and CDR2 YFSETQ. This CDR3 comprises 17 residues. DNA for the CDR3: TGCGCCAGCAGCTTTCCACATGCGGGTTTCAACACCGGGGAGCTGTTTTTT. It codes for CASSFPHAGFNTGELFF.

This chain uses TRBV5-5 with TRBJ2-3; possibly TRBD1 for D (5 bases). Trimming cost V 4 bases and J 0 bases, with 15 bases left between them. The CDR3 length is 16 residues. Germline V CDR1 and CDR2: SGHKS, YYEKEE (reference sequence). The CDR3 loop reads CASSLGRGSSTDTQYF. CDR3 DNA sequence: TGTGCCAGCAGCCTGGGGCGAGGTTCCAGCACAGATACGCAGTATTTT.

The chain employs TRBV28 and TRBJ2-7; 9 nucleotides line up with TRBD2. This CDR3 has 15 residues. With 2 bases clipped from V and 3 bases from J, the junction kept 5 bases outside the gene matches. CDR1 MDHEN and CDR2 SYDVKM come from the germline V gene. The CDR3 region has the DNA TGTGCCAGCAGTTTAGGTAGCGGGAGTAGCTACGAGCAGTACTTC. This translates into CASSLGSGSSYEQYF.

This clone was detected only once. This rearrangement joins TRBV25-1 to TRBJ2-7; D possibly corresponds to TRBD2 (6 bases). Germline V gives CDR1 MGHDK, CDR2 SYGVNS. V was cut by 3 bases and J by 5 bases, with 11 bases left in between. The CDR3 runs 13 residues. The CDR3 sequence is CASSELGGDEQYF. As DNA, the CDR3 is TGTGCCAGCAGTGAGTTGGGAGGCGACGAGCAGTACTTC.

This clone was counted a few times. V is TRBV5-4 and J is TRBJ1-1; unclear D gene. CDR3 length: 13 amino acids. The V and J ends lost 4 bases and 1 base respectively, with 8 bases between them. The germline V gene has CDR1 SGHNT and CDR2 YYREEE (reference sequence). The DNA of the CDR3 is TGTGCCAGCAGCCAGGCGGGGAACACTGAAGCTTTCTTT. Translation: CASSQAGNTEAFF.

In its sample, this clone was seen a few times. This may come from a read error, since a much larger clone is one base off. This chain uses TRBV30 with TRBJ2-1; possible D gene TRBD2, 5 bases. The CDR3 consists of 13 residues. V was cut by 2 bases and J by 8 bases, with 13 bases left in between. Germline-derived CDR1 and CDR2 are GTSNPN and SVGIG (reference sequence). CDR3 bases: TGTGCCTGGAGTCGGACTGCGTTACATGAGCAGTTCTTC. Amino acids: CAWSRTALHEQFF.

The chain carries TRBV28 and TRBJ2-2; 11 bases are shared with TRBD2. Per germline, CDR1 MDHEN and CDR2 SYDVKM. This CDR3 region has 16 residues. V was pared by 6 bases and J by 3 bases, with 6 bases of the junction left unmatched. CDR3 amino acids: CASRHGTSGYTGELFF. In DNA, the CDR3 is TGTGCCAGCAGACACGGGACTAGCGGATACACCGGGGAGCTGTTTTTT.

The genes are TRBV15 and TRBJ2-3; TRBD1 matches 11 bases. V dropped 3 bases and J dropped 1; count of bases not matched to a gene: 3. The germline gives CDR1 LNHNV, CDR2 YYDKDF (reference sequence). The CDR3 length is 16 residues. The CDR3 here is CATSRDRGLGTDTQYF. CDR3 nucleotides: TGTGCCACCAGCAGGGACAGGGGGCTGGGCACAGATACGCAGTATTTT.

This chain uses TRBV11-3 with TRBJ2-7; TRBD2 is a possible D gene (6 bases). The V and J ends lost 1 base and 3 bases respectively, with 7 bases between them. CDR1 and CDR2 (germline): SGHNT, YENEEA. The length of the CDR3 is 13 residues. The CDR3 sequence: CASSLGEDYEQYF. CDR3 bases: TGTGCCAGCAGCTTAGGGGAGGACTACGAGCAGTACTTC.

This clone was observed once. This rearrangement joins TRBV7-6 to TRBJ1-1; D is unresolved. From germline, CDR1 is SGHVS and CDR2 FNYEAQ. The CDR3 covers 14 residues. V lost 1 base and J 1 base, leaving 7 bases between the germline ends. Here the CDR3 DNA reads TGTGCCAGCAGCTTAGTTGGGGAGAACACTGAAGCTTTCTTT. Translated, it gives CASSLVGENTEAFF.

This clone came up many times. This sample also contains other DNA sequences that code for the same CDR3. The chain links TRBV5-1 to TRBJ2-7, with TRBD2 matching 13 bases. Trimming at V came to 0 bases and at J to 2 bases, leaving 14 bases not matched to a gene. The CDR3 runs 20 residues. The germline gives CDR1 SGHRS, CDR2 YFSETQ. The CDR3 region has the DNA TGCGCCAGCAGCTTGGACTGGGGACTAGCGGGACTCACCCCCACCTACGAGCAGTACTTC. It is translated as CASSLDWGLAGLTPTYEQYF.

The CDR3 DNA sequence: TGTGCCAGCAGCTCCACGGTGGGGGATACGCAGTATTTT. It is translated as CASSSTVGDTQYF. This chain links TRBV9 with TRBJ2-3; D remains unclear. Trimming shortened V by 4 bases and J by 6 bases, and 12 bases separated the two germline ends. Germline CDR1 is SGDLS and CDR2 is YYNGEE. This CDR3 has 13 amino acids. The variable domain in full, with the rest retrieved from reference TRBV9 and TRBJ2-3, is DSGVTQTPKHLITATGQRVTLRCSPRSGDLSVYWYQQSLDQGLQFLIQYYNGEERAKGNILERFSAQQFPDLHSELNLSSLELGDSALYFCASSSTVGDTQYFGPGTRLTVL.

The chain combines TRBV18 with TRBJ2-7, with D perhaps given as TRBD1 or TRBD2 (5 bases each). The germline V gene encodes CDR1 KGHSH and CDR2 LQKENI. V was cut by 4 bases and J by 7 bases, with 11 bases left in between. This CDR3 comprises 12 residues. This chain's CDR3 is CASSRGTEEQYF. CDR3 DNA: TGTGCCAGCTCACGGGGGACGGAGGAGCAGTACTTC.

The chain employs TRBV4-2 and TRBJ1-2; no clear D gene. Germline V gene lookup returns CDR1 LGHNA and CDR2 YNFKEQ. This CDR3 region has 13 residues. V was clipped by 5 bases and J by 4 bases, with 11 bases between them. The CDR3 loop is CASSLVTGYGYTF. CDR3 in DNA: TGTGCCAGCAGCTTGGTAACCGGCTATGGCTACACCTTC.

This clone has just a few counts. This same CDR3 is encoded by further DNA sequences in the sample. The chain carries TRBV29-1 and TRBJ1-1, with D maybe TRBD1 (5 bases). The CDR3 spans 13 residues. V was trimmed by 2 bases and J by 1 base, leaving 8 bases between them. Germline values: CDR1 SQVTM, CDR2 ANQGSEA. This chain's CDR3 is CSVERGPNTEAFF. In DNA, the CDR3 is TGCAGCGTTGAACGGGGCCCGAACACTGAAGCTTTCTTT.

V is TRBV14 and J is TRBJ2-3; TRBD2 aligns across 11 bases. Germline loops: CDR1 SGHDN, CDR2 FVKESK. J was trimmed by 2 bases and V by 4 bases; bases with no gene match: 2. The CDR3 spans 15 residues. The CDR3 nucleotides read TGTGCCAGCAGCCGACTAGCGGGAATCACAGATACGCAGTATTTT. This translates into CASSRLAGITDTQYF.

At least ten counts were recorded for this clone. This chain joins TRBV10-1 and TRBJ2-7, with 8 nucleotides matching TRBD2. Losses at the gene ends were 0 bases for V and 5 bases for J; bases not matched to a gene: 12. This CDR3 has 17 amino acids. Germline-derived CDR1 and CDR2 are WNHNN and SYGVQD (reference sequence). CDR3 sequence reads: CASSESTQEAGVHEQYF. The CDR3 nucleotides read TGCGCCAGCAGTGAGTCGACTCAGGAAGCGGGAGTCCACGAGCAGTACTTC.

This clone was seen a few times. Here the CDR3 DNA reads TGTGCCAGCAGCACCCCCACCCGCCTGGACAGGGGGCGCGAGCAGTACTTC. Its protein product is CASSTPTRLDRGREQYF. The chain carries TRBV21-1 and TRBJ2-7; the table's D call, TRBD1, has no DNA check behind it. TRBV21-1 constitutes a pseudogene. The CDR3 length is 17 residues.